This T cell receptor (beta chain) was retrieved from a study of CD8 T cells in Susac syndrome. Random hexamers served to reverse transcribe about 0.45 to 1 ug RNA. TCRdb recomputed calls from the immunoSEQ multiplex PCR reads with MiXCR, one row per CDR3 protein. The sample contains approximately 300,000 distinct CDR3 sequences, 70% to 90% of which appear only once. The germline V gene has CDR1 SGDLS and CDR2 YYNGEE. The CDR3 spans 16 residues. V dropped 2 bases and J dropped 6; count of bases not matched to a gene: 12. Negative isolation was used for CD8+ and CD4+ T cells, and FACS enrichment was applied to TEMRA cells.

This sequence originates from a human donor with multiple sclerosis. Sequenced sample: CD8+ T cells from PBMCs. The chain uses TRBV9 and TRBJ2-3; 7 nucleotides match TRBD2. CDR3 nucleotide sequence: TGTGCCAGCAGCGTGGAGACTAGCCCGGGCGGGGATACGCAGTATTTT. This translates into CASSVETSPGGDTQYF.